The 4 T cell receptor beta chains in this list originate from one sample, sequenced in a study of OX40 agonist ivuxolimab in advanced cancers. The assay was immunoSEQ multiplex PCR, and TCRdb's table has in-frame clones only and misses some. The sample has fewer than 40,000 clones, about 86% seen once; the top ten hold around 1.5%. Material: CD4+ or CD8+ T cells sorted from blood, obtained in a trial of the OX40 agonist ivuxolimab. These receptors were taken from an adult with an advanced solid tumor such as melanoma, head and neck, liver or kidney cancer.

The rearrangement uses TRBV19 and TRBJ1-1; no definite D call. Germline V CDR1 and CDR2: LNHDA, SQIVND (reference sequence). The V end was cut by 2 bases, the J end by 5 bases, with 9 bases between. This CDR3 region has 13 residues. In nucleotides, the CDR3 is TGTGCCAGTAGTATATCGGCGGATACTGAAGCTTTCTTT. Translated, it gives CASSISADTEAFF.

The V call is TRBV29-1, the J call TRBJ2-5; TRBD1 might be the D (6 bases). CDR1 is SQVTM and CDR2 is ANQGSEA in the germline V gene. The CDR3 runs 16 residues. V lost 1 base, J lost 1 base, and 16 bases lay in between. The CDR3 DNA reads as TGCAGCGTTGAAGGAGGGGAACAGGGTTTCCAAGAGACCCAGTACTTC. This gives the protein CSVEGGEQGFQETQYF.

The V call is TRBV10-3, the J call TRBJ2-5; D is perhaps TRBD1 or TRBD2 (5 bases each). The germline V gene has CDR1 ENHRY and CDR2 SYGVKD. The CDR3 has 13 residues. V was cut by 6 bases and J by 3 bases, with 11 bases left in between. DNA of the CDR3: TGTGCCATCAGAAGAGGGGCCGAAGAGACCCAGTACTTC. Translation gives CAIRRGAEETQYF.

The V gene is TRBV18, the J gene TRBJ1-2; D is perhaps TRBD1 (5 bases). There are 13 residues in the CDR3. V lost 2 bases and J lost 10, with 14 bases in between. Germline CDR1 is KGHSH and CDR2 is LQKENI. CDR3 nucleotides: TGTGCCAGCTCACCAAGGAGGGGTTCGACCTACACCTTC. Protein: CASSPRRGSTYTF.